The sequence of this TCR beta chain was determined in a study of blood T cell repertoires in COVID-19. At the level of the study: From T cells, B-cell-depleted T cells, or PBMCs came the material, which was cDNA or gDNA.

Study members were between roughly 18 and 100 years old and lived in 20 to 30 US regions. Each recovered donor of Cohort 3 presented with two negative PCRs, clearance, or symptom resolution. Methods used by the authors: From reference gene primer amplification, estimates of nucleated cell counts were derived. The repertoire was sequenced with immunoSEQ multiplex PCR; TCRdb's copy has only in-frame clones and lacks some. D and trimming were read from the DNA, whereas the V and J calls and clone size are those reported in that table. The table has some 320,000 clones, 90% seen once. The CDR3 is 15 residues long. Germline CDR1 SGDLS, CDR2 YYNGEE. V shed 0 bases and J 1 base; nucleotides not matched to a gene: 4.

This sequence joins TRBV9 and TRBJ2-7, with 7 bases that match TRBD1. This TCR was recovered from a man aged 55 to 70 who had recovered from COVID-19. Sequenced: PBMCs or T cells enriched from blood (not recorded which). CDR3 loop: CASSVGYRGSYEQYF. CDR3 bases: TGTGCCAGCAGCGTAGGCTACAGGGGTTCCTACGAGCAGTACTTC.